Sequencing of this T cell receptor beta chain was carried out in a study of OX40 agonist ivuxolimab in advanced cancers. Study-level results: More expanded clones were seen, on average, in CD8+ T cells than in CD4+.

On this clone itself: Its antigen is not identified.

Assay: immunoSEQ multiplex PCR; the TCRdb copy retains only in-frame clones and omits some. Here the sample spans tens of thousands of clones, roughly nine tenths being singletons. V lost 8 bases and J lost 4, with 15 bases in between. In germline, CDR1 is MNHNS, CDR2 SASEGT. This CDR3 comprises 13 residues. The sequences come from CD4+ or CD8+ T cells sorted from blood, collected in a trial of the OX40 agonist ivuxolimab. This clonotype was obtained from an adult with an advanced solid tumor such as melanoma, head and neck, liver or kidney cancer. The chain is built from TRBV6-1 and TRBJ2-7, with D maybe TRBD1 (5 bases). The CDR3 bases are TGTGCCAGCGGATCAGGGTTTGCATACGAGCAGTACTTC. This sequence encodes CASGSGFAYEQYF.